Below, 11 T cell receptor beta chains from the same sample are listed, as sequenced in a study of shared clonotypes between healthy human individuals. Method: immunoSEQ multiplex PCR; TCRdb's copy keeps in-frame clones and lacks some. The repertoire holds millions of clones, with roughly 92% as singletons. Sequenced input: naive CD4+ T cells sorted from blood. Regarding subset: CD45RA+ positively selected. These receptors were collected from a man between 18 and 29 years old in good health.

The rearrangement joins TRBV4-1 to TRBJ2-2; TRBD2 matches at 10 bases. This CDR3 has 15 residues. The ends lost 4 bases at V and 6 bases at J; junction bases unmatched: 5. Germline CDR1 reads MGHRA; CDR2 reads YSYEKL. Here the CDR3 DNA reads TGCGCCAGCAGCCCCCTAGCGGGAGTTGCCGGGGAGCTGTTTTTT. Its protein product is CASSPLAGVAGELFF.

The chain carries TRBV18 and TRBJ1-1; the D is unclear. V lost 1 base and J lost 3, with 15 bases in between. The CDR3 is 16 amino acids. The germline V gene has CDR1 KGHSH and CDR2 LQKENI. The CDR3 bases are TGTGCCAGCTCACCACGGCAGGCCCCTGTGGACACTGAAGCTTTCTTT. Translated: CASSPRQAPVDTEAFF. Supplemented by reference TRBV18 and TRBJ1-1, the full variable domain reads NAGVMQNPRHLVRRRGQEARLRCSPMKGHSHVYWYRQLPEEGLKFMVYLQKENIIDESGMPKERFSAEFPKEGPSILRIQQVVRGDSAAYFCASSPRQAPVDTEAFFGQGTRLTVV.

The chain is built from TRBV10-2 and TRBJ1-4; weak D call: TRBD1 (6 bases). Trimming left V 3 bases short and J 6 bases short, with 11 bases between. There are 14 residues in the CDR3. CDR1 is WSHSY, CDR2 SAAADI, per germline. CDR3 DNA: TGCGCCAGCAGTGAACAAGGGGGATATGAAAAACTGTTTTTT. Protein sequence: CASSEQGGYEKLFF.

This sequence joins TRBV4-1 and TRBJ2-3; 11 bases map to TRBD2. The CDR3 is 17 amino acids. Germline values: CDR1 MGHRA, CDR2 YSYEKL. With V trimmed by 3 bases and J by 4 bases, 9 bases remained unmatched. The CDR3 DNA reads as TGCGCCAGCAGCCATGACATTAGCGGGGGGGCTGCAGATACGCAGTATTTT. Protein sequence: CASSHDISGGAADTQYF.

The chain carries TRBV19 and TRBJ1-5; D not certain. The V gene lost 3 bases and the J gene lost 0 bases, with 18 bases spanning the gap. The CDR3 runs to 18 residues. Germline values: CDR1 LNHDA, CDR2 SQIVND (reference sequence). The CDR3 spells CASSIFYVSADSNQPQHF. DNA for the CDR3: TGTGCCAGTAGTATTTTTTATGTGTCTGCCGATAGCAATCAGCCCCAGCATTTT.

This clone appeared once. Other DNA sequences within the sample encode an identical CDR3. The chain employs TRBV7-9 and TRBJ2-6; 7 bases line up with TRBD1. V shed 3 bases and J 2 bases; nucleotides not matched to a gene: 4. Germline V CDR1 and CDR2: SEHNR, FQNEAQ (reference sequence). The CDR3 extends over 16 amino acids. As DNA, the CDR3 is TGTGCCAGCAGCTTGGGTACAGGGGCTGGGGCCAACGTCCTGACTTTC. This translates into CASSLGTGAGANVLTF. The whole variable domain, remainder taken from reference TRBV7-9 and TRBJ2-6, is DTGVSQNPRHKITKRGQNVTFRCDPISEHNRLYWYRQTLGQGPEFLTYFQNEAQLEKSRLLSDRFSAERPKGSFSTLEIQRTEQGDSAMYLCASSLGTGAGANVLTFGAGSRLTVL.

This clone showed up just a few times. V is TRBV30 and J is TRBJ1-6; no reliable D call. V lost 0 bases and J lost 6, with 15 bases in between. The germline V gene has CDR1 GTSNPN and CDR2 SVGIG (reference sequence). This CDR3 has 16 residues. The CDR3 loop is CAWSVAVLRANSPLHF. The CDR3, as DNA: TGTGCCTGGAGTGTAGCCGTGCTTAGGGCTAATTCACCCCTCCACTTT.

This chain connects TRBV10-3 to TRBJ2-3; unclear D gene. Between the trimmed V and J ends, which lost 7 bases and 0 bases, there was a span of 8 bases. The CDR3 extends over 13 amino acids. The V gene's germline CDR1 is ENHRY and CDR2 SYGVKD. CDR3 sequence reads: CAITLDSTDTQYF. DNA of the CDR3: TGTGCCATCACCTTGGACAGCACAGATACGCAGTATTTT.

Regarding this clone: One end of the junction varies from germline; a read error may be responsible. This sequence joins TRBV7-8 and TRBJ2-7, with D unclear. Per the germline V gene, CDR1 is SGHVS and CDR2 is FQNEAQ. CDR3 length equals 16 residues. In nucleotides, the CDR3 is TGTGCCAGCAGTTTAGCACCGGGCCCCTCTCCCCACGAGCAGTACTTC. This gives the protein CASSLAPGPSPHEQYF.

The CDR3 nucleotides are TGTGCCAGCAGTGAAATGGACAGTAACAACCGAATCTATGGCTACACCTTC. Translated: CASSEMDSNNRIYGYTF. The V gene is TRBV6-1, the J gene TRBJ1-2; D might be TRBD1 (6 bases). This CDR3 has 17 residues. Trimming removed 2 bases from V and 4 bases from J, with 20 bases in between. In germline, CDR1 is MNHNS, CDR2 SASEGT.

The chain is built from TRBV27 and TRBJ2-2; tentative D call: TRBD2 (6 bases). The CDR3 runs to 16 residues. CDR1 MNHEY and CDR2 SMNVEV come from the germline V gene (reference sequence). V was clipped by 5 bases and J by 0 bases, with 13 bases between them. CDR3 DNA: TGTGCCAGCAGTCCCCGGACTACTGCGAACACCGGGGAGCTGTTTTTT. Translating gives CASSPRTTANTGELFF.